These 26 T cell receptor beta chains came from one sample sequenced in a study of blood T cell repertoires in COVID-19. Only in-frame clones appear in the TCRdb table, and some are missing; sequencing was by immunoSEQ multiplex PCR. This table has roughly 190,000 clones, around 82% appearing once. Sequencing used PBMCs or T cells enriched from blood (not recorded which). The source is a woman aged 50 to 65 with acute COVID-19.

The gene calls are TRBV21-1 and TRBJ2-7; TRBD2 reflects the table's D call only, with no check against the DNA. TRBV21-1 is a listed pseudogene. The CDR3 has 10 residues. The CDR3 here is CASSPSLRPV. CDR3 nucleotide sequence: TGTGCCAGCAGCCCGAGTCTGCGGCCTGTC.

CDR3 coding DNA: TGTGCCAGCACGGGACAGGGGGCATCTGGGGCCAACGTCCTGACTTTC. This encodes CASTGQGASGANVLTF. The chain couples TRBV3-1 (or the pseudogene TRBV3-2) to TRBJ2-6; 12 nucleotides line up with TRBD1. Looked up from germline, CDR1 is LGHDT and CDR2 is YNNKEL (reference sequence). J lost 1 base, V lost 7 bases, and 2 bases had no gene match. The CDR3 sequence is 16 residues long.

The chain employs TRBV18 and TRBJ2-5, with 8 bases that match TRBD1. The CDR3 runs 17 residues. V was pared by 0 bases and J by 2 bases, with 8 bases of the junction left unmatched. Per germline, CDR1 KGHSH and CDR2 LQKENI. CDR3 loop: CASSPPAGGGFQETQYF. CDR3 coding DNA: TGTGCCAGCTCACCACCGGCAGGGGGCGGTTTTCAAGAGACCCAGTACTTC.

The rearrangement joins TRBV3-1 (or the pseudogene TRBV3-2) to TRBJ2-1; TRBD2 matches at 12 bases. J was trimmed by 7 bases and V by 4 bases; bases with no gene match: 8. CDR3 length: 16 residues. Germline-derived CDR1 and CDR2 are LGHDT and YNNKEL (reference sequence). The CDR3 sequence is CASSPWTSGVRNEQFF. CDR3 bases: TGTGCCAGCAGCCCTTGGACTAGCGGGGTACGAAATGAGCAGTTCTTC.

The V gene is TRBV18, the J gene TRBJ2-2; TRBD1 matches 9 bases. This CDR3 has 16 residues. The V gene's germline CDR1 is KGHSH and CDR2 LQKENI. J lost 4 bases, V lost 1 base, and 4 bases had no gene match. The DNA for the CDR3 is TGTGCCAGCTCACCACTCGGGACAGGGCCCACCGGGGAGCTGTTTTTT. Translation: CASSPLGTGPTGELFF. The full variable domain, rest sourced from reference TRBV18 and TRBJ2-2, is NAGVMQNPRHLVRRRGQEARLRCSPMKGHSHVYWYRQLPEEGLKFMVYLQKENIIDESGMPKERFSAEFPKEGPSILRIQQVVRGDSAAYFCASSPLGTGPTGELFFGEGSRLTVL.

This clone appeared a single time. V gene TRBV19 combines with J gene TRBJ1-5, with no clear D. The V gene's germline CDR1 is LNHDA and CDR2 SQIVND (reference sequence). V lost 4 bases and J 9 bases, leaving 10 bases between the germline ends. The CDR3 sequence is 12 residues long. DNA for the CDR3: TGTGCCAGTAGTAGGGTTGAGGGGCCCCAGCATTTT. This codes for CASSRVEGPQHF.

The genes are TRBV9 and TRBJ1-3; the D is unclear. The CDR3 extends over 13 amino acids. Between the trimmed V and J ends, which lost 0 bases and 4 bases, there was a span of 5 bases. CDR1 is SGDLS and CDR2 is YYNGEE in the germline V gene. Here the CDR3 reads CASSVGGGNTIYF. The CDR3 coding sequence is TGTGCCAGCAGCGTAGGAGGAGGAAACACCATATATTTT.

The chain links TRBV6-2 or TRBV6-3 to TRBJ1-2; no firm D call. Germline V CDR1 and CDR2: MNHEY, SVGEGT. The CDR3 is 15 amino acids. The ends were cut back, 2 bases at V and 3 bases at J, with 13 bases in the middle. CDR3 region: CASSYPSAGDYGYTF. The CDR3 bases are TGTGCCAGCAGTTACCCCTCGGCAGGCGACTATGGCTACACCTTC.

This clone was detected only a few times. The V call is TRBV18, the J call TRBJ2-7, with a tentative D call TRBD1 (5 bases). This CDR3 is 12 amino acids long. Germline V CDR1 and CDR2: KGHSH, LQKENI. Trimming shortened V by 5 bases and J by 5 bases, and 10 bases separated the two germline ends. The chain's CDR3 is CASSRQGDEQYV. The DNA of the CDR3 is TGTGCCAGCTCAAGGCAGGGCGACGAGCAGTACGTC.

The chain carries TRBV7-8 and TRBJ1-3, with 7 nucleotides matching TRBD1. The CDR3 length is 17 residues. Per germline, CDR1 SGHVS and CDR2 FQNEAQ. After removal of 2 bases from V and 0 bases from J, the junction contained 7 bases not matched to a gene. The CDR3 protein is CASSLSRDRRSGNTIYF. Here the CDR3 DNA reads TGTGCCAGCAGCTTATCCCGGGACAGACGCTCTGGAAACACCATATATTTT.

In nucleotides, the CDR3 is TGTGCCAGCAGGGGGGAGGAGGACCAAGAGACCCAGTACTTC. Translating it yields CASRGEEDQETQYF. V gene TRBV6-5 combines with J gene TRBJ2-5, with D perhaps TRBD2 (6 bases). Germline V gene lookup returns CDR1 MNHEY and CDR2 SVGAGI. The CDR3 spans 14 residues. The ends were cut back, 6 bases at V and 0 bases at J, with 11 bases in the middle.

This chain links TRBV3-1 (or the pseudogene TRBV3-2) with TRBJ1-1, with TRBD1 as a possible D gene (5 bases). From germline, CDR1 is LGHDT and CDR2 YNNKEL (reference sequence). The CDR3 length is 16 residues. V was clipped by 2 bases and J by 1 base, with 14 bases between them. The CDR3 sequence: CASSQFLGAENTEAFF. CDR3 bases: TGTGCCAGCAGCCAATTTCTAGGGGCTGAGAACACTGAAGCTTTCTTT.

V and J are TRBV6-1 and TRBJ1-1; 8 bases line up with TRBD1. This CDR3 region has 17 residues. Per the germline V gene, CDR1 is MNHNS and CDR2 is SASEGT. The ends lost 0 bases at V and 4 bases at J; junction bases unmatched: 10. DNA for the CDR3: TGTGCCAGCAGTGAAGCGCTAAGGACAGGGTCTGGCACTGAAGCTTTCTTT. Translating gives CASSEALRTGSGTEAFF.

The CDR3 here is CASSFQGGYQPQHF. As DNA, the CDR3 is TGTGCCAGCAGCTTTCAAGGGGGCTATCAGCCCCAGCATTTT. The chain recombines TRBV5-4 with TRBJ1-5; 7 bases align to TRBD1. CDR1 SGHNT and CDR2 YYREEE come from the germline V gene (reference sequence). This CDR3 has 14 amino acids. J was trimmed by 5 bases and V by 2 bases; bases with no gene match: 4.

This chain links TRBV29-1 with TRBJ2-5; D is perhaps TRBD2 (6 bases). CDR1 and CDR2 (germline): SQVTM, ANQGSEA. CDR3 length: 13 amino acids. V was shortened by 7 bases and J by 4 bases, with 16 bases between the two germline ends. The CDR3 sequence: CSGNDGGRETQYF. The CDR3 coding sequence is TGCAGCGGAAACGATGGGGGGAGAGAGACCCAGTACTTC.

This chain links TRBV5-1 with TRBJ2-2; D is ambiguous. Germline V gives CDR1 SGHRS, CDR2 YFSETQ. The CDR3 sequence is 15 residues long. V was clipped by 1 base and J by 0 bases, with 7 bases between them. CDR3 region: CASSLTVANTGELFF. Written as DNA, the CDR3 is TGCGCCAGCAGCTTGACAGTAGCGAACACCGGGGAGCTGTTTTTT.

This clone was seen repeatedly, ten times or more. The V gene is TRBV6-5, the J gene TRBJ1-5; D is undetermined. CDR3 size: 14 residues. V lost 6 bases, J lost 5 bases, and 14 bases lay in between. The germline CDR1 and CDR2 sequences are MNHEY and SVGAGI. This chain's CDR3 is CASSQREKDQPQHF. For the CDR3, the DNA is TGTGCCAGCAGCCAACGGGAGAAGGATCAGCCCCAGCATTTT.

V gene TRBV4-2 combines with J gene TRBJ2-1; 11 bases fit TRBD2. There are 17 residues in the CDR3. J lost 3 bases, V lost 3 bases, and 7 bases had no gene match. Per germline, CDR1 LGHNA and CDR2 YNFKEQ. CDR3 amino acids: CASSQFSGGAIYNEQFF. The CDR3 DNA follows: TGTGCCAGCAGCCAGTTTAGCGGGGGGGCGATCTACAATGAGCAGTTCTTC.

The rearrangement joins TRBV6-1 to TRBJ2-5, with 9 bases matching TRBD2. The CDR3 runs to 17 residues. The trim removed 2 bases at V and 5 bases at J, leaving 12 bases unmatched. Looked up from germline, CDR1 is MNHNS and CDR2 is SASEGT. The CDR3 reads CASSESFLAGLGETQYF. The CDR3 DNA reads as TGTGCCAGCAGTGAAAGCTTTCTAGCGGGGCTTGGCGAGACCCAGTACTTC.

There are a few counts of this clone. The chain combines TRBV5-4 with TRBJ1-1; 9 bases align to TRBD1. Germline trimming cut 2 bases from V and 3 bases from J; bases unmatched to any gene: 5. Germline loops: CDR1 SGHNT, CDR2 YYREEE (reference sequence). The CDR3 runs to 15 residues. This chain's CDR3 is CASSLNRGLHTEAFF. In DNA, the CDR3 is TGTGCCAGCAGCTTAAACAGGGGGCTGCACACTGAAGCTTTCTTT.

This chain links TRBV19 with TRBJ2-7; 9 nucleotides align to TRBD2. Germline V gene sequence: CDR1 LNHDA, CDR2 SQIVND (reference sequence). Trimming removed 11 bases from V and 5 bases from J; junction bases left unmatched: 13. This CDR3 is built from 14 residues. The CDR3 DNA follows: TGTGCCTTGACCCCGGGGCGGGGGGGAAACGAGCAGTACGTC. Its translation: CALTPGRGGNEQYV.

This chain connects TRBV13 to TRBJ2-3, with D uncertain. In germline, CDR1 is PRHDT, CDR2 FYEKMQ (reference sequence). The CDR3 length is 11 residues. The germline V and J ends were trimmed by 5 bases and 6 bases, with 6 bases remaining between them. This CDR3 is CASSPMDTQYF. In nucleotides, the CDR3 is TGTGCCAGCAGCCCCATGGATACGCAGTATTTT.

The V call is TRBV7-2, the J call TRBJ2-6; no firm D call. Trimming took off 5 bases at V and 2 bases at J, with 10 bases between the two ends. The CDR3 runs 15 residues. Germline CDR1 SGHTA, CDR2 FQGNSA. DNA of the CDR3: TGTGCCAGCAGCCCCTTCGCGGCTGGGGCCAACGTCCTGACTTTC. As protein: CASSPFAAGANVLTF.

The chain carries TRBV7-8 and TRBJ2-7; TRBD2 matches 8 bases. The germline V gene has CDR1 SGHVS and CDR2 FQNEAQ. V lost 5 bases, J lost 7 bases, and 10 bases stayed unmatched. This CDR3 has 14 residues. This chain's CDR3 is CASSPPGGLWEQYV. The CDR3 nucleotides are TGTGCCAGCAGCCCCCCGGGAGGGCTTTGGGAGCAGTACGTC.

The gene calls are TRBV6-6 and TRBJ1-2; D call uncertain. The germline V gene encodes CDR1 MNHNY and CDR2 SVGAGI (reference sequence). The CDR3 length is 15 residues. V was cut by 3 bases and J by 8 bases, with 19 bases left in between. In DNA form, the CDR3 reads TGTGCCAGCAGTTATTTGGTCGCAGTGGGCGACGGCTACACCTTC. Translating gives CASSYLVAVGDGYTF.

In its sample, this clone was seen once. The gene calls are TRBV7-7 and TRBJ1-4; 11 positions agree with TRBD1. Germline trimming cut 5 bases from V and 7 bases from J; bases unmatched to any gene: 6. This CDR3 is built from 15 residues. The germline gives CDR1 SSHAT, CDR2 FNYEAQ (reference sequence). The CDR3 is CASSRTGGFSEKLFF. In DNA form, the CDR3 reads TGTGCCAGCAGCAGGACAGGGGGCTTTAGTGAAAAACTGTTTTTT.